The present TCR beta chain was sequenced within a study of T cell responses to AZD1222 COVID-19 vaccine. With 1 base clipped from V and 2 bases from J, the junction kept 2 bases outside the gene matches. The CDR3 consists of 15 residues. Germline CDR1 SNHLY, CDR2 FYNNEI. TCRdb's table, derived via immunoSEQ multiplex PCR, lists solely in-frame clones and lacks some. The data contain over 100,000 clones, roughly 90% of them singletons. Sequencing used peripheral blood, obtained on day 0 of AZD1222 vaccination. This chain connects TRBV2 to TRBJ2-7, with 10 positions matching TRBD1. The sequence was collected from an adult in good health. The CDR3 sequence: CASSEGDRGTYEQYF. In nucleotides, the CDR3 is TGTGCCAGCAGTGAAGGGGACAGGGGAACCTACGAGCAGTACTTC. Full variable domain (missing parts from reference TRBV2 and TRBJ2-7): EPEVTQTPSHQVTQMGQEVILRCVPISNHLYFYWYRQILGQKVEFLVSFYNNEISEKSEIFDDQFSVERPDGSNFTLKIRSTKLEDSAMYFCASSEGDRGTYEQYFGPGTRLTVT.